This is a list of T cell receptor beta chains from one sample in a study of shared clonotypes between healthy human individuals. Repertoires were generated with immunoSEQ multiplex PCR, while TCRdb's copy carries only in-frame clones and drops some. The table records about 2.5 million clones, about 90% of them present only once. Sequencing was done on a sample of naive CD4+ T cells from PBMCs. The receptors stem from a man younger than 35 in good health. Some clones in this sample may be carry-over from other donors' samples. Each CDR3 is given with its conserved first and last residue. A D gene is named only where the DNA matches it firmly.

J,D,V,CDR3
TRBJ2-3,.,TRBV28,CAAYGGQGRWDTQYF
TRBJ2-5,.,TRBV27,CASSNGPWETQYF
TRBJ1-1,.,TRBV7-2,CASSSGISGAEAFF
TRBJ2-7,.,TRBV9,CASSAWDQNYEQYF
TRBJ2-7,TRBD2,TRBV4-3,CASSQELSGTAYEQYF
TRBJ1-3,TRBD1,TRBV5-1,CASSLATGAGNTIYF
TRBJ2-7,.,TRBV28,CASRDNYEQYF
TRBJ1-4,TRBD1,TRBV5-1,CASSLTGGGRVEKLFF
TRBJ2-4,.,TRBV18,CASSPQGPNIQYF
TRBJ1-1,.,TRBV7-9,CASSLTVNTEAFF
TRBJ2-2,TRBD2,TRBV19,CASSIVLAGGPRDGELFF
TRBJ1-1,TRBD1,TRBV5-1,CASSLPTGQAFF
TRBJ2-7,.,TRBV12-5,CASGPLGGEQYF
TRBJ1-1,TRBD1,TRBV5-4,CASSRGQGGFGSTEAFF
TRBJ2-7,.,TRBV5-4,CASSTRSRTDNEQYF
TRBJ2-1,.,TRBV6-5,CASRTEYNEQFF
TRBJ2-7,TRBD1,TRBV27,CASSSPFGQGANEQYF
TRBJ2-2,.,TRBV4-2,CASSSASSNTGELFF
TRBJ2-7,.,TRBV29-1,CSVETSYEQYF
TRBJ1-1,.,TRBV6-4,CASSASMNTEAFF
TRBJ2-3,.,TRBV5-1,CASSFDVVPTDTQYF
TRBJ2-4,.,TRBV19,CASSIWDRGNIQYF
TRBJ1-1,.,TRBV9,CASSGGATEAFF
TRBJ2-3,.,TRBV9,CASSFAPSTDTQYF
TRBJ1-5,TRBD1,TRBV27,CASSRQGAIQPQHF
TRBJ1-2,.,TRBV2,CASSEWAGDGYTF
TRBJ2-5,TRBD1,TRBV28,CASSFRGTGDALGWETQYF
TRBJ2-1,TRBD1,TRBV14,CASSPGQDQLQFF
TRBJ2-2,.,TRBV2,CASSEANRGIGELFF
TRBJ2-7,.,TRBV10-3,CAISASSSTYEQYF
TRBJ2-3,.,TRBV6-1,CASSEGGERSLFRTDTQYF
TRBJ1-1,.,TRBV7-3,CASSLSGTLNTEAFF
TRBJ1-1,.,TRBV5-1,CASSLALTENTEAFF
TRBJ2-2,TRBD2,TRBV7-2,CASSFRLAGVGAGELFF
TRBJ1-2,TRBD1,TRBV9,CASSARGQGLYGYTF
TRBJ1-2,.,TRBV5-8,CASSPSGGSYGYTF
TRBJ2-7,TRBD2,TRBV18,CASSPTSGSAYEQYF
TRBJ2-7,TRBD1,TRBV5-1,CASSLPGQGGQYF
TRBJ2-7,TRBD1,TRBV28,CASSLPFGTGGYEQYF
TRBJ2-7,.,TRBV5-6,CASRRDYEQYF
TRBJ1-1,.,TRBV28,CASSSRTEAFF
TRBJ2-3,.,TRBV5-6,CASSLGGLYVAIDTQYF
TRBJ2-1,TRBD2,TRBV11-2,CASSFPTSGDYNEQFF
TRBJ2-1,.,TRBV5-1,CASSLGQDFNEQFF
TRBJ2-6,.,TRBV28,CASSNSGANVLTF
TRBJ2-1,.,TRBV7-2,CASSLGGMDEQFF
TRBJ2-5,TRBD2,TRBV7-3,CASSRSGSTETQYF
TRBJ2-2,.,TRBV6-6,CASTAVSNTGELFF
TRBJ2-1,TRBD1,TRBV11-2,CASSFIRDSVLEQFF
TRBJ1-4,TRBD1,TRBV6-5,CATQGARGEKLFF
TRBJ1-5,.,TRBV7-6,CASSLGGDQPQHF
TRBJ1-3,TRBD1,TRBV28,CASTPGTAGNTIYF
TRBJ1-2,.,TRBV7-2,CASSLGRLANYGYTF